Listed below are T cell receptor beta chains from one sample, sequenced in a study of blood T cell repertoires in COVID-19. The protocol was immunoSEQ multiplex PCR, while the TCRdb copy is restricted to in-frame clones and leaves out a portion. Among 94,000 or so clones listed, almost 90% were seen once. The sequencing input was peripheral blood. The receptor set was obtained from an older woman with acute or convalescent COVID-19. The CDR3 runs from the conserved cysteine through the conserved F or W. The D gene is left open where the match is weak. For some rows the clone size is stated as once, few or many, or as a class when expanded; others skip it.

TRBV19,.,17,TRBJ2-1,TRBD2,CASSIRVGGRAWNEQFF,TGTGCCAGTAGTATAAGGGTCGGCGGGAGGGCCTGGAATGAGCAGTTCTTC
TRBV24-1,.,11,TRBJ1-1,.,CATSTGSEAFF,TGTGCCACCAGTACAGGGTCTGAAGCTTTCTTT
TRBV6-2/TRBV6-3,.,14,TRBJ1-1,.,CASSSQGSSTEAFF,TGTGCCAGCAGTAGCCAGGGATCTAGCACTGAAGCTTTCTTT
TRBV30,.,12,TRBJ1-1,.,CAWSSDTTEAFF,TGTGCCTGGAGTTCTGACACCACTGAAGCTTTCTTT
TRBV4-2,once,13,TRBJ1-3,.,CASSGTLGNTIYF,TGTGCCAGCAGCGGGACACTTGGAAACACCATATATTTT
TRBV2,.,13,TRBJ1-2,.,CASSIQGFSGYTF,TGTGCCAGCAGTATACAGGGTTTTTCTGGCTACACCTTC
TRBV18,.,16,TRBJ2-1,.,CASSPVLAGSYNEQFF,TGTGCCAGCTCACCGGTTCTCGCGGGCTCCTACAATGAGCAGTTCTTC
TRBV9,.,16,TRBJ2-5,.,CASSVAGGGTQETQYF,TGTGCCAGCAGCGTAGCTGGTGGGGGGACCCAAGAGACCCAGTACTTC
TRBV5-1,.,15,TRBJ1-3,.,CASSLEQGSGNTIYF,TGCGCCAGCAGCTTGGAACAGGGATCTGGAAACACCATATATTTT
TRBV5-1,.,16,TRBJ1-3,.,CASSLGRASSGNTIYF,TGCGCCAGCAGCTTAGGCAGGGCCTCTTCTGGAAACACCATATATTTT
TRBV2,few,11,TRBJ2-7,.,CASSDRYEQYF,TGTGCCAGCAGTGACCGGTACGAGCAGTACTTC
TRBV9,.,16,TRBJ1-6,TRBD1,CASSVGQGGGNSPLHF,TGTGCCAGCAGCGTAGGACAGGGTGGCGGTAATTCACCCCTCCACTTT
TRBV7-9,.,13,TRBJ2-1,.,CASSFNKNTLIFF,TGTGCCAGCAGCTTCAACAAAAACACGCTGATTTTCTTC
TRBV30,.,15,TRBJ2-7,TRBD1,CAWTSGTGIFYEQYF,TGTGCCTGGACCTCCGGGACAGGAATTTTCTACGAGCAGTACTTC
TRBV19,.,14,TRBJ2-1,.,CASSKDSFYNEQFF,TGTGCCAGTAGCAAGGACTCCTTCTACAATGAGCAGTTCTTC
TRBV4-2,.,12,TRBJ1-1,.,CASSHGQPEAFF,TGTGCCAGCAGCCACGGACAGCCTGAAGCTTTCTTT
TRBV12-3/TRBV12-4,.,12,TRBJ1-1,.,CASSIQGSEAFF,TGTGCCAGCAGTATACAGGGTTCCGAAGCTTTCTTT
TRBV7-7,.,16,TRBJ2-1,.,CASSLAHGGSYNEQFF,TGTGCTAGCAGCTTAGCTCACGGGGGTTCCTACAATGAGCAGTTCTTC
TRBV10-3,.,13,TRBJ2-5,.,CAISEGGQETQYF,TGTGCCATCAGTGAAGGGGGCCAAGAGACCCAGTACTTC
TRBV5-8,once,15,TRBJ2-7,TRBD1,CASSSPRDRTYEQYF,TGTGCCAGCAGCTCCCCCCGGGACAGGACCTACGAGCAGTACTTC
TRBV5-1,.,15,TRBJ2-3,.,CASSLASQGPDTQYF,TGCGCCAGCAGCTTAGCGAGCCAGGGGCCAGATACGCAGTATTTT
TRBV11-2,once,16,TRBJ2-2,.,CASSQRTAANTGELFF,TGTGCCAGCAGCCAAAGGACAGCCGCGAACACCGGGGAGCTGTTTTTT
TRBV5-1,.,13,TRBJ1-1,.,CASSATGTSEAFF,TGCGCCAGCAGCGCCACAGGGACCTCGGAAGCTTTCTTT
TRBV19,.,15,TRBJ2-3,TRBD2,CASSWGSGSTDTQYF,TGTGCCAGTAGTTGGGGTAGCGGGAGCACAGATACGCAGTATTTT
TRBV19,.,13,TRBJ2-3,.,CASRHSWTDTQYF,TGTGCCAGTAGACACAGCTGGACAGATACGCAGTATTTT
TRBV27,.,16,TRBJ2-3,TRBD1,CASSKTGDSYTDTQYF,TGTGCCAGCAGTAAAACAGGGGATTCTTACACAGATACGCAGTATTTT
TRBV5-1,.,15,TRBJ2-4,.,CASSSATAGGNIQYF,TGCGCCAGCAGCTCTGCGACAGCGGGCGGAAACATTCAGTACTTC
TRBV11-2,.,15,TRBJ2-7,TRBD2,CASSEGLAGDYEQYF,TGTGCCAGCAGCGAGGGACTAGCGGGGGACTACGAGCAGTACTTC
TRBV19,.,11,TRBJ2-5,.,CASGAGETQYF,TGTGCCAGTGGCGCGGGGGAGACCCAGTACTTC
TRBV7-2,.,14,TRBJ2-5,TRBD2,CASSPSGSGETQYF,TGTGCCAGCAGCCCTAGCGGGAGCGGAGAGACCCAGTACTTC
TRBV27,.,15,TRBJ1-2,.,CASSAGAPTLGGYTF,TGTGCCAGCAGCGCGGGGGCTCCGACTCTTGGCGGCTACACCTTC
TRBV6-4,few,15,TRBJ2-1,TRBD2,CASRVLAGDYNEQFF,TGTGCCAGCAGGGTACTAGCGGGGGACTACAATGAGCAGTTCTTC
TRBV11-2,.,16,TRBJ1-2,.,CASSLERGAFWYGYTF,TGTGCCAGCAGCTTAGAGCGGGGGGCGTTTTGGTATGGCTACACCTTC
TRBV2,.,14,TRBJ2-5,TRBD2,CAIAAGPSYVAQYF,TGTGCCATCGCAGCGGGACCCTCCTATGTGGCCCAGTACTTC
TRBV10-3,.,11,TRBJ2-1,.,CAISGGDEQFF,TGTGCCATCAGTGGGGGGGATGAGCAGTTCTTC
TRBV30,.,14,TRBJ2-7,.,CAWSVGTGIYEQYF,TGTGCCTGGAGTGTAGGAACAGGCATCTACGAGCAGTACTTC
TRBV5-1,.,16,TRBJ2-7,TRBD1,CASSLIGAGGFHEQYF,TGCGCCAGCAGCTTGATTGGTGCAGGGGGATTCCACGAGCAGTACTTC
TRBV27,.,17,TRBJ1-5,.,CASSFPWAGRQNQPQHF,TGTGCCAGCAGTTTCCCCTGGGCAGGGCGGCAGAATCAGCCCCAGCATTTT
TRBV24-1,few,13,TRBJ1-5,.,CATSGQANQPQHF,TGTGCCACCAGTGGACAAGCAAATCAGCCCCAGCATTTT
TRBV9,.,15,TRBJ2-7,.,CASSRGAESSYEQYF,TGTGCCAGCAGCAGAGGCGCAGAGAGCTCCTACGAGCAGTACTTC
TRBV7-8,.,16,TRBJ2-7,TRBD2,CASSPGLAGVVYEQYF,TGTGCCAGCAGCCCGGGACTAGCGGGAGTGGTGTACGAGCAGTACTTC
TRBV28,.,14,TRBJ2-7,.,CASSGRVGGYEQYF,TGTGCCAGCAGTGGCAGGGTGGGGGGCTACGAGCAGTACTTC
TRBV6-5,.,15,TRBJ1-6,.,CASRPNRGGNSPLHF,TGTGCCAGCAGACCGAACAGAGGAGGGAATTCACCCCTCCACTTT
TRBV6-5,.,15,TRBJ2-5,.,CASSYGGFQRETQYF,TGTGCCAGCAGTTACGGCGGTTTTCAGAGGGAGACCCAGTACTTC